This TCR beta chain came from a study of a mutant IDH1 vaccine in newly diagnosed glioma. The assay was immunoSEQ multiplex PCR, and TCRdb's table has in-frame clones only and misses some. The data contain tens of thousands of clones, 80% to 95% of them seen just once; the ten biggest clones take up roughly 5%. V shed 8 bases and J shed 5 bases, with 19 bases lying between them. The CDR3 is made up of 15 amino acids. Germline V gives CDR1 MNHEY, CDR2 SMNVEV (reference sequence). A note on this clone: What it binds is unknown.

The time point: week 47, end of study. In every dose of vaccine, 300 ug of mutant IDH1 20-mer peptide was given alongside topical imiquimod. V usage is TRBV27 and J usage is TRBJ2-1, with D perhaps TRBD2 (6 bases). This clonotype was obtained from a woman in her thirties or forties with glioma. The specimen comprised PBMCs, sampled from a glioma patient whose treatment included an IDH1 peptide vaccine. The CDR3: CASEFGDLGHNEQFF. DNA of the CDR3: TGTGCCAGCGAATTTGGGGACTTGGGGCACAATGAGCAGTTCTTC.